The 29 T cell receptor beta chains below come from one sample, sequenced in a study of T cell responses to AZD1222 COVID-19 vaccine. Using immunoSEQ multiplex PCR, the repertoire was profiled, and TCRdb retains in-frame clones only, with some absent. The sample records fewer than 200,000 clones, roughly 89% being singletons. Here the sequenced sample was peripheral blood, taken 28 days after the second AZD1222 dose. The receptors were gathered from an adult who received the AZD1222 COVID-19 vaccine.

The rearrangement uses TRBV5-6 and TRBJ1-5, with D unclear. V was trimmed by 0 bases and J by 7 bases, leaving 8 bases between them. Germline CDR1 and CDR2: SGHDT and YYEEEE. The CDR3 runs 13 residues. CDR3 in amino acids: CASSLGRWQPQHF. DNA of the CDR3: TGTGCCAGCAGCTTGGGTCGTTGGCAGCCCCAGCATTTT.

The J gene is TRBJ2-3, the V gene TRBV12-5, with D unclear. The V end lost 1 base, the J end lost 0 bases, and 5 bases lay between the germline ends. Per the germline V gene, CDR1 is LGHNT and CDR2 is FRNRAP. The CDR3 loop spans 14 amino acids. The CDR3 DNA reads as TGTGCTAGTGGTTTGGCACCAAGCACAGATACGCAGTATTTT. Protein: CASGLAPSTDTQYF.

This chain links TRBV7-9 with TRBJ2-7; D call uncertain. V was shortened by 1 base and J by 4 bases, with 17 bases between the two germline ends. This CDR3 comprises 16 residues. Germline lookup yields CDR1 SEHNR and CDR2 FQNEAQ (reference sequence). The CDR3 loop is CASSLELSSSGYEQYF. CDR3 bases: TGTGCCAGCAGCTTAGAGCTCTCGTCGTCGGGTTACGAGCAGTACTTC.

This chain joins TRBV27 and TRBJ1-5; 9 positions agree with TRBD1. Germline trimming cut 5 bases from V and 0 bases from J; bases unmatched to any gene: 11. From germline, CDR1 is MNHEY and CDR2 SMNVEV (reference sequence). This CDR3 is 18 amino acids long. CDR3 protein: CASSPGQGIPDSNQPQHF. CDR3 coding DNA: TGTGCCAGCAGTCCGGGACAGGGAATACCTGATAGCAATCAGCCCCAGCATTTT.

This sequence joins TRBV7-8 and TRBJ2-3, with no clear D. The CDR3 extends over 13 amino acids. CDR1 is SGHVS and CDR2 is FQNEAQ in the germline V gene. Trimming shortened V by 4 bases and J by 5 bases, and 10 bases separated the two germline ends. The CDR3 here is CASSSRKRDTQYF. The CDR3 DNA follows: TGTGCCAGCAGCTCGCGCAAAAGAGATACGCAGTATTTT. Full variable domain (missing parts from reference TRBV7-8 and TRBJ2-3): GAGVSQSPRYKVAKRGQDVALRCDPISGHVSLFWYQQALGQGPEFLTYFQNEAQLDKSGLPSDRFFAERPEGSVSTLKIQRTQQEDSAVYLCASSSRKRDTQYFGPGTRLTVL.

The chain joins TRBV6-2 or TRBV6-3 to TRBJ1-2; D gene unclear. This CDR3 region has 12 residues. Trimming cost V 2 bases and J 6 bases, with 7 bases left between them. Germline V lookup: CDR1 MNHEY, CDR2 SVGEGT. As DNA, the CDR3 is TGTGCCAGCAGTTACATTGAGAATGGCTACACCTTC. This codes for CASSYIENGYTF.

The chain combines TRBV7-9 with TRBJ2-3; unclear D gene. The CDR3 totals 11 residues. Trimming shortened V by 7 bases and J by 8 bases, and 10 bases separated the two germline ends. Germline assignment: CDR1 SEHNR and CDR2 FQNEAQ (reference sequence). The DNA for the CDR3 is TGTGCCAGCACCCCCGTCGGTACGCAGTATTTT. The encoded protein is CASTPVGTQYF.

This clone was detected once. The CDR3 DNA follows: TGTGCCAGCAGTCCGGACCTTTTTTCGGGCGAGCAGTACTTC. This sequence encodes CASSPDLFSGEQYF. The rearrangement links TRBV7-9 to TRBJ2-7, with D hard to call. This CDR3 is built from 14 residues. V was trimmed by 6 bases and J by 6 bases, leaving 18 bases between them. Germline V gene lookup returns CDR1 SEHNR and CDR2 FQNEAQ (reference sequence).

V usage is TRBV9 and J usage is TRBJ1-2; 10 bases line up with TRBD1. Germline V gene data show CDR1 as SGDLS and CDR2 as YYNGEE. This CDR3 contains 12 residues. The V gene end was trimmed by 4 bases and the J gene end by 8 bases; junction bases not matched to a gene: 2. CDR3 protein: CASSRTGGGYTF. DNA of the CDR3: TGTGCCAGCAGCCGGACAGGGGGAGGCTACACCTTC. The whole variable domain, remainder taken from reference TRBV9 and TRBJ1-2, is DSGVTQTPKHLITATGQRVTLRCSPRSGDLSVYWYQQSLDQGLQFLIQYYNGEERAKGNILERFSAQQFPDLHSELNLSSLELGDSALYFCASSRTGGGYTFGSGTRLTVV.

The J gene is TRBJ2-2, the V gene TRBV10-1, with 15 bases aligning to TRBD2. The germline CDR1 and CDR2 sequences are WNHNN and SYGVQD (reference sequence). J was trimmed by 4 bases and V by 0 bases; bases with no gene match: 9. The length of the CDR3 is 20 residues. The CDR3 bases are TGCGCCAGCAGTGAGTCCCGGACTAGCGGGGGGGCCTGGATCACCGGGGAGCTGTTTTTT. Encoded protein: CASSESRTSGGAWITGELFF.

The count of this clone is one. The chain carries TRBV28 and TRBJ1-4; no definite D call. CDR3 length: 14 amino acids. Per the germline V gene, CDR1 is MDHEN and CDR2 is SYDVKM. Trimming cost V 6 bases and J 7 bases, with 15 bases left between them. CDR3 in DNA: TGTGCCAGCAGCGACTCCTCCTTATCTGAAAAACTGTTTTTT. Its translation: CASSDSSLSEKLFF.

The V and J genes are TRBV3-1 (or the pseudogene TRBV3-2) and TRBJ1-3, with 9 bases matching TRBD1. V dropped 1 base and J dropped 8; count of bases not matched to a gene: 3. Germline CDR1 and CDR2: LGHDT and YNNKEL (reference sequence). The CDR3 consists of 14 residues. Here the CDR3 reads CASSQGQGGDTIYF. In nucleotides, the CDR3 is TGTGCCAGCAGCCAAGGACAGGGGGGAGACACCATATATTTT.

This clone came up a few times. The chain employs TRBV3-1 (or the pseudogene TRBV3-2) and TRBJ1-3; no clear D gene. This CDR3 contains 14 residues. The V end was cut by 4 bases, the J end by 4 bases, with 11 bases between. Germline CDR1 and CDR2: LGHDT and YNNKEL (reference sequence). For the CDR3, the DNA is TGTGCCAGCAGCCCGGCGGGGTACGGAAACACCATATATTTT. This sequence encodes CASSPAGYGNTIYF.

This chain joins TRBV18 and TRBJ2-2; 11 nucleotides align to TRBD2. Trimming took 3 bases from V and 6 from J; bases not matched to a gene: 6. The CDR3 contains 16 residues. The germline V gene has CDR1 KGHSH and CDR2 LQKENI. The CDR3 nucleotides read TGTGCCAGCTCACCGAGACTAGCGGGGAATGCCGGGGAGCTGTTTTTT. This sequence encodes CASSPRLAGNAGELFF.

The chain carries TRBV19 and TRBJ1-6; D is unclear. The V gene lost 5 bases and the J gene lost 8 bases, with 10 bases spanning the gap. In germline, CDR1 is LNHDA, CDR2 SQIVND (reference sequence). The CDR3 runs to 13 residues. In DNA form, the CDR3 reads TGTGCCAGTAGTGAAGGAAGAGATTCACCCCTCCACTTT. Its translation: CASSEGRDSPLHF.

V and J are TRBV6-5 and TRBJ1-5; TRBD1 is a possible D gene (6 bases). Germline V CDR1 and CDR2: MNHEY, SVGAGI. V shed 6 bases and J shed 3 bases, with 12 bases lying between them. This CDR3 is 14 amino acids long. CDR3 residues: CASRARQANQPQHF. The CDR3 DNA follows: TGTGCCAGCAGAGCCAGACAGGCCAATCAGCCCCAGCATTTT.

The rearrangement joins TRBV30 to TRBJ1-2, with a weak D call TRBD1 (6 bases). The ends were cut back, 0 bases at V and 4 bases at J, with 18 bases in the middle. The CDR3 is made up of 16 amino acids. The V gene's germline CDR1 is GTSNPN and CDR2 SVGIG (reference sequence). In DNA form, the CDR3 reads TGTGCCTGGAGTGTACAAGGGGGGGCGCGGGTCTATGGCTACACCTTC. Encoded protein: CAWSVQGGARVYGYTF.

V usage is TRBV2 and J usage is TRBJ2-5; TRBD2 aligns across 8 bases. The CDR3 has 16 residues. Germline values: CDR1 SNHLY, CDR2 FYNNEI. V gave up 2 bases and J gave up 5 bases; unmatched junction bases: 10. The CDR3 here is CASSELAGGSRETQYF. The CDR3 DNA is TGTGCCAGCAGTGAATTGGCGGGGGGCTCTCGGGAGACCCAGTACTTC.

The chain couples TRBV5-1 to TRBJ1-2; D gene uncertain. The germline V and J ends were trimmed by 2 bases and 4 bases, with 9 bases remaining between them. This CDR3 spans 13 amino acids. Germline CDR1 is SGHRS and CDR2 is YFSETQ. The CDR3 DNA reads TGCGCCAGCAGCTTTCACGGTAGCTATGGCTACACCTTC. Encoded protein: CASSFHGSYGYTF.

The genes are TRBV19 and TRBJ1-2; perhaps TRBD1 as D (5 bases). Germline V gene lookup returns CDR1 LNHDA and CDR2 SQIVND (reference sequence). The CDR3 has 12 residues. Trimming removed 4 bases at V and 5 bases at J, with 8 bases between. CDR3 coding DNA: TGTGCCAGTAGTACAGGGAAGTATGGCTACACCTTC. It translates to CASSTGKYGYTF. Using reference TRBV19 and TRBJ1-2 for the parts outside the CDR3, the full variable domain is DGGITQSPKYLFRKEGQNVTLSCEQNLNHDAMYWYRQDPGQGLRLIYYSQIVNDFQKGDIAEGYSVSREKKESFPLTVTSAQKNPTAFYLCASSTGKYGYTFGSGTRLTVV.

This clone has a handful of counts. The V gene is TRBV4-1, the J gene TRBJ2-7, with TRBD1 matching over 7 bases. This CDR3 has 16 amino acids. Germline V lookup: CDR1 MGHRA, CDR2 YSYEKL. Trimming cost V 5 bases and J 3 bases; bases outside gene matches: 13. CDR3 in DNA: TGCGCCAGCAGCGCCTCCGGAACAGGGGAAGGCTACGAGCAGTACTTC. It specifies CASSASGTGEGYEQYF.

The CDR3: CASSPWNQGSGHGYTF. CDR3 nucleotides: TGTGCCAGCAGCCCTTGGAATCAAGGGTCCGGCCATGGCTACACCTTC. The gene calls are TRBV5-4 and TRBJ1-2; D unresolved. V was shortened by 4 bases and J by 6 bases, with 22 bases between the two germline ends. Germline-derived CDR1 and CDR2 are SGHNT and YYREEE (reference sequence). This CDR3 contains 16 residues.

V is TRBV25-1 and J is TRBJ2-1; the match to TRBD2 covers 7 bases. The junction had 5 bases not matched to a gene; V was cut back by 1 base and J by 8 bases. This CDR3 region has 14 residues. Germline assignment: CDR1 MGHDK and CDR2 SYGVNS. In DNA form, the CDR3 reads TGTGCCAGCAGTGAATCGAGTAGCGGGCATGAGCAGTTCTTC. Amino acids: CASSESSSGHEQFF.

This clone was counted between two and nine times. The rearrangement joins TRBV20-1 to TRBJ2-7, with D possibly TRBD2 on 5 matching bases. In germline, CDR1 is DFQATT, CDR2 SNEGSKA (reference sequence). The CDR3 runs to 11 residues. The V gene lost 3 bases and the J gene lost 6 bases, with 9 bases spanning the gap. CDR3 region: CSARSGFEQYF. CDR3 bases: TGCAGTGCTAGGTCGGGGTTCGAGCAGTACTTC.

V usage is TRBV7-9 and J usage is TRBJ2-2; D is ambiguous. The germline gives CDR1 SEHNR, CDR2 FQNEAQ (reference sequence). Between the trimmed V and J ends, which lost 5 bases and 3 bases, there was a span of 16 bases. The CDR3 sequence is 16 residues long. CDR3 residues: CASSRADLTYTGELFF. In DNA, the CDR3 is TGTGCCAGCAGCCGCGCCGACTTAACCTACACCGGGGAGCTGTTTTTT.

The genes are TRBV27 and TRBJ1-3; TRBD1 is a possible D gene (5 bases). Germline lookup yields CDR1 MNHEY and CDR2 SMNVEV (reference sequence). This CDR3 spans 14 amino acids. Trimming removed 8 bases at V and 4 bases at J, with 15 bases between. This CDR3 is CASRSAGEGNTIYF. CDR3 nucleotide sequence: TGTGCCAGCCGCTCCGCGGGGGAAGGAAACACCATATATTTT.

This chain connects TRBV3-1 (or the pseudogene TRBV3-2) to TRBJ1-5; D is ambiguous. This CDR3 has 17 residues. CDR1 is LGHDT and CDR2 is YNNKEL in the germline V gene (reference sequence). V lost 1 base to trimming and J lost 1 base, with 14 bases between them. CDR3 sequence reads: CASSQAPDTGSNQPQHF. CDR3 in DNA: TGTGCCAGCAGCCAAGCTCCAGACACTGGGAGCAATCAGCCCCAGCATTTT.

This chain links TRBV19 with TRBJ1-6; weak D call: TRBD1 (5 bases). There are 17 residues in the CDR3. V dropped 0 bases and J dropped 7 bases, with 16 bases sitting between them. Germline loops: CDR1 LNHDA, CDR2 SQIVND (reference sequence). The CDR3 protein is CASSIDRGGRRNSPLHF. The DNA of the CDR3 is TGTGCCAGTAGTATAGATCGGGGGGGACGCCGGAATTCACCCCTCCACTTT.

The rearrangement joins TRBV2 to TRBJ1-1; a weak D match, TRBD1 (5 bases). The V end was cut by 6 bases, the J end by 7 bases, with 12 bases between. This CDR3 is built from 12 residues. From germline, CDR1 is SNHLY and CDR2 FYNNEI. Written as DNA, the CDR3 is TGTGCCAGCAGGGGGACTCTAGGTGAAGCTTTCTTT. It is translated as CASRGTLGEAFF.